This is a list of T cell receptor beta chains from one sample in a study of shared clonotypes between healthy human individuals. Sequencing was performed with immunoSEQ multiplex PCR; in TCRdb, only in-frame clones are kept and a portion is missing. The sample contains a few million clones, around nine tenths of which appear only once. The sample was naive CD4+ T cells sorted from blood. The source of these receptors is a man between 18 and 29 years old in good health. Both conserved end residues are part of each CDR3. D genes are given only for firm matches.

>TRBV11-3|14|TRBJ2-2|.
TGTGCCAGCAGCTTAGACCCCACCACCGGGGAGCTGTTTTTT
CASSLDPTTGELFF
>TRBV25-1|11|TRBJ1-1|.
TGTGCCAGCCGGTATCACACTGAAGCTTTCTTT
CASRYHTEAFF
>TRBV4-3|14|TRBJ1-1|.
TGCGCCAGCAGCCAAGCCGGAACAAACACTGAAGCTTTCTTT
CASSQAGTNTEAFF
>TRBV7-9|12|TRBJ2-3|.
TGTGCCAGCAGCCCCCGGGCAGATACGCAGTATTTT
CASSPRADTQYF
>TRBV18|15|TRBJ2-1|.
TGTGCCAGCTCACCACGGCTAGCGCGGCCCAATGAGCAGTTCTTC
CASSPRLARPNEQFF
>TRBV10-3|11|TRBJ1-1|TRBD1
TGTGCCATCAGTACAGGGGCTGAAGCTTTCTTT
CAISTGAEAFF
>TRBV7-2|16|TRBJ1-2|TRBD1
TGTGCCAGCAGCACGGGACAGGGAGGATTTTCGGGCGGCTACACCTTC
CASSTGQGGFSGGYTF
>TRBV18|13|TRBJ2-2|.
TGTGCCAGCTCACCTAGCGGCACCGGGGAGCTGTTTTTT
CASSPSGTGELFF
>TRBV5-4|13|TRBJ2-7|.
TGTGCCAGCAGCTCCGGGACGGACTACGAGCAGTACTTC
CASSSGTDYEQYF
>TRBV30|12|TRBJ2-1|.
TGTGCCTGGAACCAAATAGGGAATGAGCAGTTCTTC
CAWNQIGNEQFF